This T cell receptor beta chain came from a study of blood T cell repertoires in COVID-19. Looked up from germline, CDR1 is LNHNV and CDR2 is YYDKDF (reference sequence). The CDR3 length is 16 residues. The ends were cut back, 1 base at V and 0 bases at J, with 10 bases in the middle. Here immunoSEQ multiplex PCR was the method, and the copy in TCRdb shows in-frame clones only, minus some. The table records some 87,000 clones, approximately 92% of them present only once. The chain uses TRBV15 and TRBJ1-3, with D tentatively TRBD1 (5 bases). The material sequenced was peripheral blood. The sequence derives from a woman aged 55-75 years with active COVID-19. In DNA form, the CDR3 reads TGTGCCACCAGCAGAGGGCAGGGCGACTCTGGAAACACCATATATTTT. Amino acid sequence: CATSRGQGDSGNTIYF.